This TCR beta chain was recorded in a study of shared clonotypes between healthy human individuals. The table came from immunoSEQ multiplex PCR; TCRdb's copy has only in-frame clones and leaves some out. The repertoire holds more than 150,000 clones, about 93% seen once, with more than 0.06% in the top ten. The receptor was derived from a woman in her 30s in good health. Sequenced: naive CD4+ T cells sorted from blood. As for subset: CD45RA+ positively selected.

CDR3 protein: CASSLRAVGNQPQHF. In DNA form, the CDR3 reads TGTGCCAGCAGCCTTAGGGCAGTGGGGAATCAGCCCCAGCATTTT. The chain employs TRBV6-5 and TRBJ1-5; D gene ambiguous. V lost 6 bases and J lost 4, with 16 bases in between. The CDR3 runs 15 residues. Per germline, CDR1 MNHEY and CDR2 SVGAGI.